Listed below are T cell receptor beta chains from one sample, sequenced in a study of regulatory T cells in long-lasting Graves disease. TCRdb analysed the multiplex PCR reads with MiXCR anew, one entry per CDR3 protein. The profile shows some 500,000 distinct CDR3 sequences, roughly 14% of them singletons. The data also belong to a second study, concerning T cells in Graves' hyperthyroidism and ophthalmopathy.

The sample was peripheral blood mononuclear cells (PBMCs), taken at new diagnosis, from a patient treated with antithyroid drugs. The receptors derive from a man between 25 and 39 years old with Graves disease. CDR3s include the opening cysteine and the closing phenylalanine or tryptophan. A D gene is named only where the DNA matches it firmly. Some rows mark clone size as missing; the rest say once, few, many or name a class of expanded clone.

J gene	D gene	clone size	V gene	CDR3 DNA	CDR3 protein
TRBJ2-1	TRBD1	few	TRBV29-1	TGCAGCGTTGAGGCGGGACAGGGGGCCGATGAGCAGTTCTTC	CSVEAGQGADEQFF
TRBJ1-1	.	many	TRBV20-1	TGCAGTGCTAGAGTCCAGGCGAACACTGAAGCTTTCTTT	CSARVQANTEAFF
TRBJ1-1	.	many	TRBV12-3/TRBV12-4	TGTGCCAGCAGTTTAGAGTATACAGGGAACACTGAAGCTTTCTTT	CASSLEYTGNTEAFF
TRBJ1-5	TRBD1	.	TRBV10-1	TGCGCCAGCTTCCGGGACAGGTTCGATCAGCCCCAGCATTTT	CASFRDRFDQPQHF
TRBJ2-3	.	few	TRBV7-2	TGTGCCAGCACCCTGGGATATACGCAGTATTTT	CASTLGYTQYF
TRBJ2-2	TRBD2	many	TRBV7-2	TGTGCCAGCAGCTTAGACGGGAGGGCCACCGGGGAGCTGTTTTTT	CASSLDGRATGELFF
TRBJ2-5	.	many	TRBV2	TGTGCCAGCAGTGAAGAGGACAAGGAGACCCAGTACTTC	CASSEEDKETQYF
TRBJ2-7	.	few	TRBV5-4	TGTGCCAGCAGCTTGGAGCCACCAGGGTCCTCGAGCTCCTACGAGCAGTACTTC	CASSLEPPGSSSSYEQYF
TRBJ2-7	.	.	TRBV25-1	TGTGCCAGCAGTGAACGATTGCCGACCTACGAGCAGTACTTC	CASSERLPTYEQYF
TRBJ1-1	.	few	TRBV10-1	TGCGCCAGCAGTAAAACCTTGTCCGGTACTGAAGCTTTCTTT	CASSKTLSGTEAFF
TRBJ2-5	TRBD2	.	TRBV5-1	TGCGCCAGCAGCTTTCGGGCGGGAGTACAGGAGACCCAGTACTTC	CASSFRAGVQETQYF
TRBJ2-7	.	many	TRBV12-3/TRBV12-4	TGTGCCAGCAGCAAACCCTCCGTCTACGAGCAGTACTTC	CASSKPSVYEQYF
TRBJ2-7	TRBD2	few	TRBV13	TGTGCCAGCAGCTTACAACTAGCGAGGACCTACGAGCAGTACTTC	CASSLQLARTYEQYF
TRBJ2-2	TRBD2	many	TRBV6-2/TRBV6-3	TGTGCCAGTACGACTAGCGTTGGCGGGGAGCTGTTTTTT	CASTTSVGGELFF
TRBJ2-3	.	.	TRBV19	TGTGCCAGCACTGACGACACAGATACGCAGTATTTT	CASTDDTDTQYF
TRBJ2-7	.	.	TRBV20-1	TGCAGTGCTAGTCCGGGATCGTACGAGCAGTACTTC	CSASPGSYEQYF
TRBJ2-3	TRBD1	many	TRBV10-3	TGTGCCGCCGACAGGGGGCGAAGCACAGATACGCAGTATTTT	CAADRGRSTDTQYF
TRBJ2-5	.	.	TRBV15	TGTGCCACCAGCAGAGGGGGGGCGGGTGAGACCCAGTACTTC	CATSRGGAGETQYF
TRBJ2-7	.	.	TRBV6-1	TGTGCCAGCAGTGCCCCGGGCGCCTACGAGCAGTACTTC	CASSAPGAYEQYF
TRBJ2-7	.	.	TRBV14	TGTGCCAGCAGCCAAGTACACTCCTACGAGCAGTACTTC	CASSQVHSYEQYF
TRBJ2-1	TRBD1	many	TRBV20-1	TGCAGTGCTGCCCCGGGACAGGGAGATTACAATGAGCAGTTCTTC	CSAAPGQGDYNEQFF
TRBJ2-5	TRBD2	many	TRBV11-2	TGTGCCAGCAGCTGGAGTATAGCGGGGCAAGAGACCCAGTACTTC	CASSWSIAGQETQYF
TRBJ1-2	.	once	TRBV2	TGTGCCAGCAGGATCGAAGGTGGGGGTGGCTTTGGCTACACCTTC	CASRIEGGGGFGYTF
TRBJ2-3	TRBD2	.	TRBV6-5	TGTGCCAGCAGTTACCGGGGGGGCAAAACAGATACGCGGTATTTT	CASSYRGGKTDTRYF
TRBJ1-2	.	.	TRBV27	TGTGCCAGCAGTTTATCGGGCCGAAACTATGGCTACACCTTC	CASSLSGRNYGYTF
TRBJ1-5	.	many	TRBV6-1	TGTGCCAGCAGTACCGGGGGTGGTCAGCCCCAGCATTTT	CASSTGGGQPQHF
TRBJ2-3	.	many	TRBV3-1	TGTGCCAGCAGCGGGTATGGCACAGATACGCAGTATTTT	CASSGYGTDTQYF
TRBJ1-1	.	many	TRBV19	TGTGCCAGTAGTATAGAAGGGAACACTGAAGCTTTCTTT	CASSIEGNTEAFF
TRBJ1-4	.	.	TRBV9	TGTGCCAGCAGCGTTGACAGTGCAACTAATGAAAAACTGTTTTTT	CASSVDSATNEKLFF
TRBJ2-1	TRBD2	.	TRBV29-1	TGCAGCGTTACCGGGACTAGCGGGTACAATGAGCAGTTCTTC	CSVTGTSGYNEQFF
TRBJ2-3	.	many	TRBV2	TGTGCCAGCAAGGGAGATACGCAGTATTTT	CASKGDTQYF
TRBJ2-3	.	few	TRBV5-1	TGCGCCAGCAGGCCAATGACAGCTTCAGATACGCAGTATTTT	CASRPMTASDTQYF
TRBJ2-1	TRBD2	many	TRBV6-1	TGTGCCAGCAACGAGCGGGAGTCCTACAATGAGCAGTTCTTC	CASNERESYNEQFF
TRBJ1-1	.	few	TRBV4-1	TGCGCCAGCAGCCAAGAGGGGAGAGGGGCTACTGAAGCTTTCTTT	CASSQEGRGATEAFF
TRBJ1-6	.	many	TRBV28	TGTGCCAGCACCCCTACAGGGCGGCCCTCACCCCTCCACTTT	CASTPTGRPSPLHF
TRBJ2-6	.	.	TRBV6-5	TGTGCCAGCAGTTCCGCTGAGGACTACTCTGGGGCCAACGTCCTGACTTTC	CASSSAEDYSGANVLTF
TRBJ2-1	.	few	TRBV6-5	TGTGCCAGCAGTTACCGGGAGATATACAGTGAGCAGTTCTTC	CASSYREIYSEQFF
TRBJ2-5	TRBD1	many	TRBV12-3/TRBV12-4	TGTGCCAGCAGTTTAGGGCAGGGGGCAAAGACCCAGTACTTC	CASSLGQGAKTQYF
TRBJ1-2	.	few	TRBV30	TGTGCCTGGAGTCCCCGACAGCTCCACTATGGCTACACCTTC	CAWSPRQLHYGYTF
TRBJ1-4	.	many	TRBV2	TGTGCCAGCAGGGGAGGGGCAACTAATGAAAAACTGTTTTTT	CASRGGATNEKLFF
TRBJ2-7	.	many	TRBV12-3/TRBV12-4	TGTGCCAGCAGAGGTGAGGGTCGGGAGCAGTACTTC	CASRGEGREQYF
TRBJ2-3	TRBD2	many	TRBV7-9	TGTGCCAGCAGCACCCTAGCGGGAAGCACAGATACGCAGTATTTT	CASSTLAGSTDTQYF
TRBJ1-4	TRBD1	many	TRBV12-3/TRBV12-4	TGTGCCAGCAGCCTGCGGACAGGGGTAGAAAAACTGTTTTTT	CASSLRTGVEKLFF
TRBJ2-7	TRBD2	many	TRBV28	TGTGCCAGCAGTCCCCCACTAGCGTCGTACGAGCAGTACTTC	CASSPPLASYEQYF
TRBJ1-1	TRBD1	few	TRBV29-1	TGCAGCGTACAGGGGTCTTTGAACACTGAAGCTTTCTTT	CSVQGSLNTEAFF
TRBJ2-5	TRBD2	.	TRBV7-8	TGTGCCAGCAGCCATACGCTAGCGGGAGTCTTCCAAGAGACCCAGTACTTC	CASSHTLAGVFQETQYF
TRBJ2-7	.	few	TRBV19	TGTGCCAGTAGTATAGACGGAGGGCTGCAGTACTTC	CASSIDGGLQYF
TRBJ2-7	TRBD2	few	TRBV19	TGTGCCAGTAGTATATCGTACTTAGCGGGATACGAGCAGTACTTC	CASSISYLAGYEQYF
TRBJ2-3	TRBD2	many	TRBV29-1	TGCAGCGTGGGACTAGCCGGCACAGATACGCAGTATTTT	CSVGLAGTDTQYF
TRBJ2-7	.	many	TRBV29-1	TGCAGCGTCGACACAGGGTTCGAGCAGTACTTC	CSVDTGFEQYF
TRBJ2-7	.	many	TRBV7-9	TGTGCCAGCGACGCCAGGGGCATCGAGCAGTACTTC	CASDARGIEQYF
TRBJ1-1	.	many	TRBV27	TGTGCCAGCGGGAACCGACAGGAAAGGAAAGCTTTCTTT	CASGNRQERKAFF
TRBJ1-3	.	.	TRBV5-1	TGCGCCAGCAGCTTGTCGGAAGGGGCGGGCGGAAACACCATATATTTT	CASSLSEGAGGNTIYF
TRBJ1-3	.	many	TRBV6-1	TGTGCCAGCAGTGAAGGGAGCTCTGGAAACACCATATATTTT	CASSEGSSGNTIYF